These T cell receptor beta chains were read from a single sample in a study of cytotoxic CD8 clonotypes in ibrutinib-treated CLL. TCRdb's table, derived via immunoSEQ multiplex PCR, lists solely in-frame clones and lacks some. Here the sample spans around 40,000 clones, roughly two thirds being singletons. The sequencing here drew on PBMCs, taken at disease progression, from a patient treated with ibrutinib. The receptors derive from a human donor with chronic lymphocytic leukemia. Both conserved end residues are part of each CDR3. D genes are given only for firm matches. Rows may omit the clone size; those that give it use once, few, many or a size class.

size	D	V	J	CDR3	DNA
.	.	TRBV6-5	TRBJ1-2	CASSYSQERGVFF	TGTGCCAGCAGTTACTCGCAGGAAAGGGGAGTTTTCTTC
once	.	TRBV5-8	TRBJ2-1	CASKPRNEQFF	TGTGCCAGCAAACCAAGGAATGAGCAGTTCTTC
.	TRBD1	TRBV18	TRBJ2-1	CASSPMDRASSYNEQFF	TGTGCCAGCTCACCAATGGACAGGGCGAGCTCCTACAATGAGCAGTTCTTC
.	.	TRBV7-9	TRBJ1-2	CASSQAGLYGYTF	TGTGCCAGCAGCCAGGCAGGGCTCTATGGCTACACCTTC
few	TRBD2	TRBV13	TRBJ2-3	CASTNLAGAHTDTQYF	TGTGCCAGCACTAACCTAGCGGGGGCCCACACAGATACGCAGTATTTT
.	.	TRBV4-1	TRBJ2-1	CASSQIQGSYNEQFF	TGCGCCAGCAGCCAAATCCAGGGCTCCTACAATGAGCAGTTCTTC
.	.	TRBV2	TRBJ1-2	CASKPTGNYGYTF	TGTGCCAGCAAACCGACGGGTAACTATGGCTACACCTTC
.	.	TRBV4-2	TRBJ2-7	CASSAGGPLREQYF	TGTGCCAGCAGCGCCGGGGGTCCACTACGCGAGCAGTACTTC
.	.	TRBV4-1	TRBJ2-3	CASSQAREDTQYF	TGCGCCAGCAGCCAAGCGAGGGAAGATACGCAGTATTTT
.	TRBD1	TRBV6-6	TRBJ2-7	CASTKTGGPYEQYF	TGTGCCAGCACCAAAACAGGGGGCCCCTACGAGCAGTACTTC
.	TRBD1	TRBV7-6	TRBJ2-2	CASSDRQGAVTGELFF	TGTGCCAGCAGCGACAGACAGGGGGCCGTAACCGGGGAGCTGTTTTTT
.	.	TRBV5-1	TRBJ2-3	CASSLGGDTQYF	TGCGCCAGCAGCTTGGGGGGAGATACGCAGTATTTT
.	TRBD1	TRBV29-1	TRBJ2-5	CSVEDPFRGRETQYF	TGCAGCGTTGAAGATCCGTTCAGGGGGCGAGAGACCCAGTACTTC
.	.	TRBV10-3	TRBJ2-3	CAISESGGRPDTQYF	TGTGCCATCAGTGAGTCGGGGGGGCGCCCAGATACGCAGTATTTT
.	TRBD2	TRBV5-1	TRBJ2-5	CASSFSGGAGETQYF	TGCGCCAGCAGCTTTAGCGGGGGGGCCGGGGAGACCCAGTACTTC
.	.	TRBV6-5	TRBJ1-3	CASSYEGSSGNTIYF	TGTGCCAGCAGTTACGAGGGGAGCTCTGGAAACACCATATATTTT
few	TRBD2	TRBV4-2	TRBJ2-7	CASSQEASGSYEQYF	TGTGCCAGCAGCCAAGAGGCTAGCGGTTCCTACGAGCAGTACTTC
.	.	TRBV25-1	TRBJ2-5	CASSDPGATQETQYF	TGTGCCAGCAGTGACCCCGGGGCGACCCAAGAGACCCAGTACTTC
.	.	TRBV2	TRBJ2-5	CASSGGETQYF	TGTGCCAGCAGTGGGGGGGAGACCCAGTACTTC
.	TRBD1	TRBV2	TRBJ2-3	CASSVDREVTDTQYF	TGTGCCAGCAGCGTGGACAGGGAGGTCACAGATACGCAGTATTTT
.	TRBD1	TRBV10-3	TRBJ2-3	CAITGGSTDTQYF	TGTGCCATAACAGGGGGTTCCACAGATACGCAGTATTTT
.	.	TRBV6-6	TRBJ2-5	CASSSGIGETQYF	TGTGCCAGCAGTTCAGGGATCGGGGAGACCCAGTACTTC
few	TRBD2	TRBV9	TRBJ2-3	CASSPRSGGGTDTQYF	TGTGCCAGCAGCCCCCGTAGCGGGGGGGGCACAGATACGCAGTATTTT
.	.	TRBV10-3	TRBJ2-3	CAISPRGTTSTDTQYF	TGTGCCATCAGTCCTAGGGGGACAACTAGCACAGATACGCAGTATTTT
.	TRBD1	TRBV6-5	TRBJ1-4	CASSYTGGGKLFF	TGTGCCAGCAGTTACACAGGGGGCGGAAAACTGTTTTTT
.	.	TRBV2	TRBJ2-7	CASSEALSSSYEQYF	TGTGCCAGCAGTGAGGCCCTGAGCAGCTCCTACGAGCAGTACTTC
.	.	TRBV6-1	TRBJ2-5	CASKRGIQETQYF	TGTGCCAGCAAGAGGGGGATCCAAGAGACCCAGTACTTC
.	.	TRBV2	TRBJ2-5	CASSEGGEDETQYF	TGTGCCAGCAGTGAAGGGGGTGAGGATGAGACCCAGTACTTC
.	.	TRBV7-9	TRBJ1-1	CASSQGPEAFF	TGTGCCAGCAGCCAAGGGCCTGAAGCTTTCTTT
.	.	TRBV19	TRBJ1-2	CASSIQGQRGAGYTF	TGTGCCAGTAGTATCCAAGGCCAGAGGGGGGCTGGCTACACCTTC
.	.	TRBV21-1	TRBJ2-3	CGQRRDRGPDTQYF	TGTGGGCAGCGGCGGGACCGCGGGCCAGATACGCAGTATTTT
.	.	TRBV10-3	TRBJ2-7	CAISEPPRAGIRDEQYF	TGTGCCATCAGTGAGCCACCGAGGGCAGGGATAAGGGACGAGCAGTACTTC
.	TRBD2	TRBV5-5	TRBJ2-7	CASSSGPAGREQYF	TGTGCCAGCAGCTCCGGGCCAGCGGGGCGCGAGCAGTACTTC
.	.	TRBV5-6	TRBJ2-3	CASSLGGANTQYF	TGTGCCAGCAGCTTGGGTGGAGCGAATACGCAGTATTTT
.	TRBD1	TRBV27	TRBJ1-6	CASSFSPGQSNSPLHF	TGTGCCAGCAGTTTTAGCCCGGGACAGAGTAATTCACCCCTCCACTTT
once	TRBD2	TRBV4-2	TRBJ2-2	CASSSPTSGGHTGELFF	TGTGCCAGCAGCTCCCCTACGAGCGGGGGCCATACCGGGGAGCTGTTTTTT
.	.	TRBV28	TRBJ1-5	CASSDTGSNQPQHF	TGTGCCAGCAGTGACACCGGGAGCAATCAGCCCCAGCATTTT
.	TRBD2	TRBV5-6	TRBJ2-1	CASSKLAGAAGYNEQFF	TGTGCCAGCAGCAAACTAGCGGGGGCGGCGGGGTACAATGAGCAGTTCTTC
.	.	TRBV15	TRBJ2-7	CATSPDSNYEQYF	TGTGCCACCAGCCCCGACAGTAACTACGAGCAGTACTTC
.	TRBD2	TRBV9	TRBJ2-7	CASSSSGTSGGAGYEQYF	TGTGCCAGCAGCTCCTCCGGGACTAGCGGGGGGGCCGGCTACGAGCAGTACTTC
.	TRBD1	TRBV6-5	TRBJ1-4	CASNDRGLGNEKLFF	TGTGCCAGCAACGACAGGGGGCTTGGTAATGAAAAACTGTTTTTT
.	TRBD2	TRBV11-3	TRBJ2-1	CASSSPGSGGGNNEQFF	TGTGCCAGCAGCTCCCCAGGAAGCGGGGGGGGGAACAATGAGCAGTTCTTC
.	.	TRBV10-3	TRBJ1-6	CAISADRTNSPLHF	TGTGCCATCAGTGCCGACAGGACAAATTCACCCCTCCACTTT
.	TRBD1	TRBV9	TRBJ1-3	CASSAMTGVLGNTIYF	TGTGCCAGCAGCGCAATGACAGGGGTGTTGGGAAACACCATATATTTT
once	.	TRBV6-6	TRBJ1-1	CATGRAVNTEAFF	TGTGCCACCGGCAGGGCGGTGAACACTGAAGCTTTCTTT